The next 22 T cell receptor beta chains were all read from a single sample in a study of T cells in Graves' hyperthyroidism and ophthalmopathy. RNA transcripts served as the template for amplifying TCR beta CDR3 regions. HTBI primers were used for first-round RT-PCR of the TCR CDR3. MiXCR, applied by TCRdb to the multiplex PCR reads, yields one record per CDR3 protein. This table holds some 180,000 distinct CDR3 sequences, 15% to 20% found once. The sample consisted of blood. The receptors were sampled from a woman aged 50 to 60 with Graves' hyperthyroidism.

This clonotype was counted at least ten times. This chain connects TRBV3-1 to TRBJ2-7; D remains unclear. Trimming took off 1 base at V and 3 bases at J, with 13 bases between the two ends. The CDR3 consists of 15 residues. Germline values: CDR1 LGHDT, CDR2 YNNKEL (reference sequence). CDR3 protein: CASSQVGARGYEQYF. CDR3 DNA sequence: TGTGCCAGCAGCCAAGTAGGCGCCCGCGGCTACGAGCAGTACTTC.

This clonotype turned up a few times. The CDR3: CASSIGPGGYTF. For the CDR3, the DNA is TGTGCCAGTAGTATCGGGCCGGGTGGCTACACCTTC. The chain couples TRBV19 to TRBJ1-2; D uncertain. V was trimmed by 3 bases and J by 7 bases, leaving 9 bases between them. The CDR3 length is 12 residues. Germline assignment: CDR1 LNHDA and CDR2 SQIVND (reference sequence).

This clonotype showed up many times. This chain links TRBV6-5 with TRBJ1-5, with D possibly TRBD1 on 6 matching bases. The CDR3 extends over 14 amino acids. The germline CDR1 and CDR2 sequences are MNHEY and SVGAGI. V lost 2 bases to trimming and J lost 3 bases, with 8 bases between them. CDR3 sequence: CASSYGQNNQPQHF. CDR3 nucleotides: TGTGCCAGCAGTTACGGACAGAACAATCAGCCCCAGCATTTT.

This clonotype was counted ten times or more. J is TRBJ2-7 and V is TRBV5-1; D may match TRBD1 or TRBD2 (5 bases each). Germline CDR1 reads SGHRS; CDR2 reads YFSETQ. Trimming took off 1 base at V and 3 bases at J, with 11 bases between the two ends. The CDR3 is 14 amino acids. The CDR3 region is CASSLHGTYYEQYF. The CDR3, as DNA: TGCGCCAGCAGCTTGCACGGGACCTACTACGAGCAGTACTTC.

This clonotype was observed at least ten times. This rearrangement joins TRBV4-1 to TRBJ2-5; TRBD2 matches at 9 bases. The CDR3 has 16 residues. Trimming at V came to 0 bases and at J to 7 bases, leaving 9 bases not matched to a gene. Germline CDR1 is MGHRA and CDR2 is YSYEKL. The CDR3 nucleotides are TGCGCCAGCAGCCAAGATCAAGCGGGGGGCCTGGGGACCCAGTACTTC. This sequence encodes CASSQDQAGGLGTQYF.

This clonotype was counted ten times or more. The rearrangement links TRBV10-1 to TRBJ2-2, with TRBD1 as a possible D gene (6 bases). CDR1 is WNHNN, CDR2 SYGVQD, per germline (reference sequence). The CDR3 has 15 residues. V shed 6 bases and J shed 1 base, with 12 bases lying between them. The CDR3 sequence is CASSEGHMNTGELFF. The CDR3 nucleotides are TGCGCCAGCAGCGAGGGACACATGAACACCGGGGAGCTGTTTTTT.

This clonotype came up many times. The chain has TRBV19 and TRBJ1-1, with D unresolved. V was shortened by 1 base and J by 7 bases, with 7 bases between the two germline ends. The CDR3 loop spans 12 amino acids. Germline V gene sequence: CDR1 LNHDA, CDR2 SQIVND (reference sequence). As DNA, the CDR3 is TGTGCCAGTAGTATAGGGCACGGTGAAGCTTTCTTT. It is translated as CASSIGHGEAFF.

This clonotype was seen a handful of times. The V call is TRBV4-2, the J call TRBJ1-6; 9 bases align to TRBD1. In germline, CDR1 is LGHNA, CDR2 YNFKEQ. This CDR3 spans 18 amino acids. V lost 4 bases to trimming and J lost 0 bases; unmatched junction nucleotides: 7. CDR3 in amino acids: CASSPGTGRSSYNSPLHF. Written as DNA, the CDR3 is TGTGCCAGCAGCCCGGGGACAGGGAGAAGCTCCTATAATTCACCCCTCCACTTT.

This chain joins TRBV6-5 and TRBJ1-2; D is unclear. The ends were cut back, 0 bases at V and 10 bases at J, with 18 bases in the middle. CDR1 MNHEY and CDR2 SVGAGI come from the germline V gene. The CDR3 loop spans 15 amino acids. This CDR3 is CASSYSRRSTLNYTF. CDR3 nucleotides: TGTGCCAGCAGTTACTCCAGGAGGTCCACCTTAAACTACACCTTC.

This clonotype has a handful of counts. The genes are TRBV4-1 and TRBJ2-6; 9 bases are shared with TRBD2. In germline, CDR1 is MGHRA, CDR2 YSYEKL. The CDR3 runs 19 residues. Germline trimming cut 0 bases from V and 0 bases from J; bases unmatched to any gene: 6. The CDR3 reads CASSQDGSGRLSGANVLTF. The CDR3 DNA reads as TGCGCCAGCAGCCAAGATGGTAGCGGGAGACTCTCTGGGGCCAACGTCCTGACTTTC.

The chain couples TRBV19 to TRBJ1-5; 7 nucleotides align to TRBD1. V was clipped by 7 bases and J by 9 bases; unmatched bases: 12. CDR1 is LNHDA, CDR2 SQIVND, per germline (reference sequence). CDR3 size: 14 residues. The CDR3 coding sequence is TGTGCCAGTACGTTCCTGGGCAGGGGGAGGCCCCAGCATTTT. Translation gives CASTFLGRGRPQHF.

Of note for this clonotype: A single base separates this from a much larger clone, so it may be a read error. The chain is built from TRBV4-3 and TRBJ2-7; possible D gene TRBD1, 6 bases. The CDR3 sequence is 15 residues long. In germline, CDR1 is LGHNA, CDR2 YSLEER. CDR3 amino acids: CTSSLSAQGKHEQYF. As DNA, the CDR3 is TGCACCAGCAGCCTTTCCGCCCAGGGGAAACACGAGCAGTACTTC.

This clonotype appeared many times. The chain joins TRBV20-1 to TRBJ1-2; 8 bases fit TRBD1. Trimming removed 6 bases from V and 4 bases from J; junction bases left unmatched: 13. Germline-derived CDR1 and CDR2 are DFQATT and SNEGSKA (reference sequence). CDR3 length: 15 amino acids. CDR3 bases: TGCAGTGCCCCCGCGGGCCCGACAGGGGCCTATGGCTACACCTTC. Amino acid sequence: CSAPAGPTGAYGYTF.

Many counts were recorded for this clonotype. The chain is built from TRBV13 and TRBJ2-7; either TRBD1 or TRBD2 may supply D (5 bases each). This CDR3 comprises 13 residues. The V gene's germline CDR1 is PRHDT and CDR2 FYEKMQ (reference sequence). The germline V and J ends were trimmed by 3 bases and 7 bases, with 13 bases remaining between them. In DNA form, the CDR3 reads TGTGCCAGCAGCTTGGGACCCCCGGGGGAGCAGTACTTC. Translated: CASSLGPPGEQYF.

This clonotype was seen repeatedly, ten times or more. This chain connects TRBV19 to TRBJ2-3; no clear D. The CDR3 has 13 residues. Trimming removed 8 bases from V and 2 bases from J, with 11 bases in between. The germline gives CDR1 LNHDA, CDR2 SQIVND (reference sequence). DNA for the CDR3: TGTGCCAGTTCGCACCTCTCCACAGATACGCAGTATTTT. Protein: CASSHLSTDTQYF.

The rearrangement links TRBV15 to TRBJ2-3; 10 bases line up with TRBD2. The CDR3 sequence is 20 residues long. Germline V gene sequence: CDR1 LNHNV, CDR2 YYDKDF (reference sequence). The V and J ends lost 0 bases and 2 bases, in that order; junction bases with no gene match: 14. The CDR3 spells CATSRDTLAGDPRVTDTQYF. The DNA for the CDR3 is TGTGCCACCAGCAGAGATACTCTAGCGGGGGACCCAAGAGTCACAGATACGCAGTATTTT.

The sample holds many counts of this clonotype. This sequence joins TRBV7-8 and TRBJ2-5, with D maybe TRBD2 (7 bases). CDR3 length: 15 residues. In germline, CDR1 is SGHVS, CDR2 FQNEAQ. V was pared by 5 bases and J by 3 bases, with 16 bases between. CDR3 amino acids: CASSPLGGPEETQYF. Written as DNA, the CDR3 is TGTGCCAGCAGCCCCCTCGGGGGGCCCGAAGAGACCCAGTACTTC.

This clonotype has a count of ten or more. V usage is TRBV28 and J usage is TRBJ2-7; D is uncertain. V lost 6 bases to trimming and J lost 0 bases, with 18 bases between them. From germline, CDR1 is MDHEN and CDR2 SYDVKM. CDR3 length: 16 residues. In DNA, the CDR3 is TGTGCCAGCAGCTCCCCCCGGAGCCAAAGCTCCTACGAGCAGTACTTC. It encodes CASSSPRSQSSYEQYF. Full variable domain (outside the CDR3, taken from reference TRBV28 and TRBJ2-7): DVKVTQSSRYLVKRTGEKVFLECVQDMDHENMFWYRQDPGLGLRLIYFSYDVKMKEKGDIPEGYSVSREKKERFSLILESASTNQTSMYLCASSSPRSQSSYEQYFGPGTRLTVT.

This clonotype was seen ten or more times. V usage is TRBV24-1 and J usage is TRBJ2-5, with 7 bases that match TRBD1. From germline, CDR1 is KGHDR and CDR2 SFDVKD. The J segment lost 0 bases and the V segment lost 4 bases, leaving 7 bases of the junction unmatched. This CDR3 has 16 residues. The CDR3 DNA is TGTGCCACCAGTGAGCTCCCTGGGACAGACCAAGAGACCCAGTACTTC. Protein product: CATSELPGTDQETQYF.

This clonotype was seen ten or more times. The CDR3 protein is CATVGAGGRTGELFF. CDR3 sequence (DNA): TGTGCCACCGTGGGAGCGGGGGGTCGGACCGGGGAGCTGTTTTTT. The chain has TRBV12-3 or TRBV12-4 and TRBJ2-2; 9 nucleotides match TRBD2. J lost 5 bases, V lost 10 bases, and 11 bases had no gene match. The CDR3 extends over 15 amino acids.

This clonotype appeared a few times. V and J are TRBV4-2 and TRBJ1-3; D gene ambiguous. Deletions cut 1 base from V and 2 bases from J, with 9 bases between. CDR3 length equals 15 residues. CDR1 and CDR2 from the germline V gene are LGHNA and YNFKEQ. CDR3 bases: TGTGCCAGCAGCCAAGTAGCGGAGCCTGGAAACACCATATATTTT. It is translated as CASSQVAEPGNTIYF.

The chain carries TRBV28 and TRBJ2-4, with no clear D. Trimming pared 3 bases from V and 0 bases from J, leaving 12 bases between. The CDR3 runs 16 residues. CDR1 is MDHEN and CDR2 is SYDVKM in the germline V gene. The CDR3 sequence: CASSFRTLLAKNIQYF. The CDR3 DNA is TGTGCCAGCAGTTTTCGCACCCTATTAGCCAAAAACATTCAGTACTTC. The entire variable domain, with the rest obtained from reference TRBV28 and TRBJ2-4, is as follows: DVKVTQSSRYLVKRTGEKVFLECVQDMDHENMFWYRQDPGLGLRLIYFSYDVKMKEKGDIPEGYSVSREKKERFSLILESASTNQTSMYLCASSFRTLLAKNIQYFGAGTRLSVL.